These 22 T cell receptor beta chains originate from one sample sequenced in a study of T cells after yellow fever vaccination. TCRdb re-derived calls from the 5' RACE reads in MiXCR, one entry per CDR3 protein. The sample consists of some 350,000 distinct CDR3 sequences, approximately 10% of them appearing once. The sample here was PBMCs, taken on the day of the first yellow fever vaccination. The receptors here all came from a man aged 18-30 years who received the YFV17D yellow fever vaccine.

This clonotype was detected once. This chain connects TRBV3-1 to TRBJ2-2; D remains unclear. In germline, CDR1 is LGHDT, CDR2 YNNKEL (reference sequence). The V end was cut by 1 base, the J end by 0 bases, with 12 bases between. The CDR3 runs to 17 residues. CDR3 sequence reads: CASSQVPPGANTGELFF. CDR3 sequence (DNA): TGTGCCAGCAGCCAAGTGCCCCCCGGAGCGAACACCGGGGAGCTGTTTTTT.

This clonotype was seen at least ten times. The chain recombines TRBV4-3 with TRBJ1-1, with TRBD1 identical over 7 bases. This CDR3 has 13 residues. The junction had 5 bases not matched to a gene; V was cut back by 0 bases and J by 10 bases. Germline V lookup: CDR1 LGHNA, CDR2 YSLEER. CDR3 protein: CASSQDRDRAAFF. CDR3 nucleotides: TGCGCCAGCAGCCAAGACCGAGACAGGGCAGCTTTCTTT.

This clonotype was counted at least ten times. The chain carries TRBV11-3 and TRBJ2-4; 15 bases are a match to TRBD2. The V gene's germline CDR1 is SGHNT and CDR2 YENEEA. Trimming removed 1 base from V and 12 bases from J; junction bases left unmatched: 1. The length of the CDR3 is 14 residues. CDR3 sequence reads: CASSLGTSGGGQYF. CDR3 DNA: TGTGCCAGCAGCTTAGGGACTAGCGGGGGGGGTCAGTACTTC.

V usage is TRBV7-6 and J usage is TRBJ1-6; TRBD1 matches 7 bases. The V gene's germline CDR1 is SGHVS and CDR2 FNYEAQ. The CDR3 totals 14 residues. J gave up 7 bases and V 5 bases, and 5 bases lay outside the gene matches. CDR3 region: CASSLGTANSPLHF. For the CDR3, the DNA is TGTGCCAGCAGCCTAGGGACAGCGAATTCACCCCTCCACTTT.

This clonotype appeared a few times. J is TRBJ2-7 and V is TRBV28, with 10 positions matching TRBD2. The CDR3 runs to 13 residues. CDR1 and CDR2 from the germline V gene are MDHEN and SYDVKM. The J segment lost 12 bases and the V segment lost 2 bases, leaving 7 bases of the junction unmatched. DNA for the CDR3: TGTGCCAGCAGTTTACAGTCTAGCGGGGGAAGGTACTTC. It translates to CASSLQSSGGRYF.

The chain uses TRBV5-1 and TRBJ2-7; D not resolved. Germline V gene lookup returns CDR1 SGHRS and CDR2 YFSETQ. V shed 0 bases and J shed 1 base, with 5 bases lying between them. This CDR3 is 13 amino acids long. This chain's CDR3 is CASSLDGSYEQYV. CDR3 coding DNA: TGCGCCAGCAGCTTGGACGGATCCTACGAGCAGTACGTC.

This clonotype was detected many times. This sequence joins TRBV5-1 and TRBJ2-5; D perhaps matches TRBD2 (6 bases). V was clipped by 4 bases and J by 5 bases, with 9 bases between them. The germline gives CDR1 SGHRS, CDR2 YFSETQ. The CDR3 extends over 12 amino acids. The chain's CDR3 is CASSPGVETQYF. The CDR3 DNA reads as TGCGCCAGCAGCCCGGGGGTGGAGACCCAGTACTTC.

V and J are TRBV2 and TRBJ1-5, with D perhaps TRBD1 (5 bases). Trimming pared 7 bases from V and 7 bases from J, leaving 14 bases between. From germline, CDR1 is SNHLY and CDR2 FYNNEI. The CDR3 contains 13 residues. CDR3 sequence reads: CASTRGVNQPQHF. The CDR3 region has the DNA TGTGCCAGCACGAGGGGAGTTAACCAGCCCCAGCATTTT.

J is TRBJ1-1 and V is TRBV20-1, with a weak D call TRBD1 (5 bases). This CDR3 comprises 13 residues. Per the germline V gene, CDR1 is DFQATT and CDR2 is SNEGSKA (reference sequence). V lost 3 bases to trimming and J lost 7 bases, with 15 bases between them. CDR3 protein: CSASPQRDGEAFF. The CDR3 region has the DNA TGCAGTGCTAGTCCACAGAGGGACGGTGAAGCTTTCTTT.

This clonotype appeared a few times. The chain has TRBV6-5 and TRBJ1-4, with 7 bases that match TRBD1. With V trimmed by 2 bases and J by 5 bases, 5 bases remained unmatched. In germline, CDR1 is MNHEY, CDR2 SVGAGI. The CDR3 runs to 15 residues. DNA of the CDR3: TGTGCCAGCAGTTACGTCCCAGGGGGAAATGAAAAACTGTTTTTT. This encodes CASSYVPGGNEKLFF.

The DNA of the CDR3 is TGTGCCAGCAGTCCTACTAGCGGGGGGGCCGTGGAGCTGTTTTTT. This encodes CASSPTSGGAVELFF. This sequence joins TRBV12-3 or TRBV12-4 and TRBJ2-2, with 13 bases matching TRBD2. The V segment lost 5 bases and the J segment 10 bases; nucleotides outside the gene matches: 7. The CDR3 contains 15 residues.

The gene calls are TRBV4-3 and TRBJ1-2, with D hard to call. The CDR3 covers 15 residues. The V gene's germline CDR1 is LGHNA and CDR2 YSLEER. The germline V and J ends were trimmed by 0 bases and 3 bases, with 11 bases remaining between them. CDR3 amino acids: CASSQDLQIYYGYTF. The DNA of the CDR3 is TGCGCCAGCAGCCAAGATCTGCAGATATACTATGGCTACACCTTC.

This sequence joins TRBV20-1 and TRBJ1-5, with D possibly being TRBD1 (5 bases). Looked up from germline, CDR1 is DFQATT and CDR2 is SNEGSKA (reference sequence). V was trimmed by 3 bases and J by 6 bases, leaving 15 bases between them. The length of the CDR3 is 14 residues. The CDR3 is CSASPGLLVQPQHF. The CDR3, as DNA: TGCAGTGCTAGCCCGGGGCTATTGGTTCAGCCCCAGCATTTT.

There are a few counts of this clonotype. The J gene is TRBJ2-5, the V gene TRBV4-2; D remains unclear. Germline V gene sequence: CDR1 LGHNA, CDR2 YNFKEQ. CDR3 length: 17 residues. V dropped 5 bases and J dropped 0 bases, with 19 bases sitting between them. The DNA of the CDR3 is TGTGCCAGCAGCGCCCTTACCCTGGCTGGCTACCAAGAGACCCAGTACTTC. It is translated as CASSALTLAGYQETQYF.

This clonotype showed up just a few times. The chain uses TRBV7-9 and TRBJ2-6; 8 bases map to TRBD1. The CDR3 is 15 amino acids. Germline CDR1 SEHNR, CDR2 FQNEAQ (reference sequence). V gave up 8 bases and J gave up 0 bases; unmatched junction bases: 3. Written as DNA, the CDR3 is TGTGCCAGCGGACAGGGAAACTCTGGGGCCAACGTCCTGACTTTC. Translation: CASGQGNSGANVLTF.

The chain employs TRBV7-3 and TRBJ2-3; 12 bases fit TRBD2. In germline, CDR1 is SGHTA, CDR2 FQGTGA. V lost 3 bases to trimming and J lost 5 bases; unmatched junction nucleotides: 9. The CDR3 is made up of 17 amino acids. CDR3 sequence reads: CASSFSGLAGSGDTQYF. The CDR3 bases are TGTGCCAGCAGCTTCAGTGGACTAGCGGGGAGTGGAGATACGCAGTATTTT. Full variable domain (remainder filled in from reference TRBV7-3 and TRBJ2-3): GAGVSQTPSNKVTEKGKYVELRCDPISGHTALYWYRQSLGQGPEFLIYFQGTGAADDSGLPNDRFFAVRPEGSVSTLKIQRTERGDSAVYLCASSFSGLAGSGDTQYFGPGTRLTVL.

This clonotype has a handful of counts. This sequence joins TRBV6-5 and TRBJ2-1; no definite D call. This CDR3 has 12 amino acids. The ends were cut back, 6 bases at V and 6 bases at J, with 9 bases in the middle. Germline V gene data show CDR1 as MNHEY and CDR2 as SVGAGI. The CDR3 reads CASSPRFNEQFF. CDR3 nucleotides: TGTGCCAGCAGCCCCCGATTCAATGAGCAGTTCTTC.

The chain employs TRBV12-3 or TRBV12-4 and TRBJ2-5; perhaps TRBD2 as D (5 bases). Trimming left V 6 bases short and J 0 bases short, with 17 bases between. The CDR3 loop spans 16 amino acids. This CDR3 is CASRESTPRDQETQYF. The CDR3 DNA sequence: TGTGCCAGCAGAGAGAGTACTCCGCGGGACCAAGAGACCCAGTACTTC.

CDR3 residues: CSATDLAGLGNIQYF. The CDR3 nucleotides read TGCAGTGCTACGGACCTCGCGGGACTAGGAAACATTCAGTACTTC. The genes are TRBV20-1 and TRBJ2-4; 8 positions agree with TRBD2. The V gene's germline CDR1 is DFQATT and CDR2 SNEGSKA (reference sequence). V was clipped by 4 bases and J by 6 bases; unmatched bases: 11. This CDR3 comprises 15 residues.

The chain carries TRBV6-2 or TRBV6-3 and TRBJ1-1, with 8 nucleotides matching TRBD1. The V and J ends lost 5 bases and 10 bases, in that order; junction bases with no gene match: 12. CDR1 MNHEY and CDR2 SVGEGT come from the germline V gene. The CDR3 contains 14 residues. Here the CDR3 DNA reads TGTGCCAGCAGTCCCAATACAGGGGGTGTTGGAGCTTTCTTT. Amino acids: CASSPNTGGVGAFF.

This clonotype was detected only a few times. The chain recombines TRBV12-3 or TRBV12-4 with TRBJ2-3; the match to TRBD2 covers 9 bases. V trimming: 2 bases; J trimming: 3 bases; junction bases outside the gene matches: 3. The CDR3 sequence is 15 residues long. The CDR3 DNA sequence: TGTGCCAGCAGTTTATTTAGCGGGGGTACAGATACGCAGTATTTT. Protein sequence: CASSLFSGGTDTQYF.

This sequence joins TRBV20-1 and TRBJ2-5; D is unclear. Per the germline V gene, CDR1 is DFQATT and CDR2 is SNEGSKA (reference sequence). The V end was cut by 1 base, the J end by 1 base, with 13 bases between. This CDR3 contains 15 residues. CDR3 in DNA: TGCAGTGCTAGAGGGCTTACACAGACCCAAGAGACCCAGTACTTC. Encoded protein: CSARGLTQTQETQYF.